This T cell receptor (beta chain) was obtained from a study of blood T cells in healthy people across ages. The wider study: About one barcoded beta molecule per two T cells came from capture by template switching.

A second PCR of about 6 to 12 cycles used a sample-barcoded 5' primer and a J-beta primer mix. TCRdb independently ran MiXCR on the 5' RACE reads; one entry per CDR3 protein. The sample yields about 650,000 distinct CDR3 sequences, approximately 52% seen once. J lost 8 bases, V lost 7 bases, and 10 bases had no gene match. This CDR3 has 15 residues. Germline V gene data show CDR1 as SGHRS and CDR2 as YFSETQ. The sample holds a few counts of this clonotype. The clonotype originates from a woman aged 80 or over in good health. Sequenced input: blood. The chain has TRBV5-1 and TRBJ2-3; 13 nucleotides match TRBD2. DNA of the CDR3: TGCGCCAGCTCTTCCGGGACTAGCGGGGCCCTTACGCAGTATTTT. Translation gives CASSSGTSGALTQYF.